What follows is one TCR beta chain and its context. At least ten counts were recorded for this clonotype. No cognate antigen has been identified for it. Per-nucleotide qualities are absent, and no much larger clonotype sits a single base away. Stable Graves' hyperthyroidism was defined as the absence of progression to ophthalmopathy over 18 months of follow-up. Hyperthyroidism patients were newly diagnosed, with disease duration under 2 months, and aged 18 to 65 years. Patients with uncontrolled infections, other autoimmune diseases, pregnancy or lactation were excluded. Diagnoses were established on the basis of clinical symptoms, serum thyroxine and TRAb, thyroid ultrasound, and orbital computed tomography. PBMCs were separated from under 12 ml of fresh peripheral blood using Ficoll-Paque density gradient centrifugation. Trizol reagent was used to extract total RNA, and RNA quality was then checked on an Agilent 2100 Bioanalyzer.

This entry comes from a study of T cells in Graves' hyperthyroidism and ophthalmopathy (dated by TCRdb to between 2017 and 2020). Background on the whole study: Peripheral blood was collected at initial diagnosis, before any treatment. A discovery cohort of roughly 96 patients, about 40 with Graves' ophthalmopathy and more than 55 with stable Graves' hyperthyroidism, was used to find distinguishing TCR V-J signatures. An independent validation cohort of around 19 hyperthyroidism patients and about 16 patients who later progressed to ophthalmopathy tested prospective prediction of ophthalmopathy. For training and testing, the 100 patients in the discovery cohort were randomly divided in a 7:3 ratio. Thyroid tissue and blood T-cell repertoires from six Graves' hyperthyroidism patients were also compared in the study. After sampling, hyperthyroidism patients received methimazole starting at 30 mg daily, and ophthalmopathy patients received high-dose intravenous methylprednisolone. TCR Vbeta CDR3 sequencing of 130 to 150 peripheral blood samples (approximately 44 ophthalmopathy, 75 or so hyperthyroidism and approximately 17 progressor patients) is reported in the paper. Broad study findings and their caveats: A model built on a 13 V-J signature distinguished ophthalmopathy from stable hyperthyroidism, reaching 85% to 90% sensitivity and around 81% specificity in cross-validation and 80%/75% in testing. Most expanded thyroid clonotypes (frequency above 0.001) were also found in blood, which suggests that blood repertoires may mirror thyroid immune responses. No statistical method was used to fix the sample size in advance, and group allocation was not hidden from the investigators. In validation, the model predicted progression to ophthalmopathy with around 71% sensitivity and approximately 78% specificity, a median of about 6 months before onset.

V was cut back by 6 bases and J by 2 bases, leaving a gap of 17 bases between them. The germline V gene encodes CDR1 SNHLY and CDR2 FYNNEI. The CDR3 contains 15 residues, cysteine and phenylalanine counted. The CDR3 DNA has 45 bases and is translated from base 1. TCR beta CDR3 regions were amplified from RNA transcripts. For the first round of RT-PCR on the TCR CDR3, the HTBI primer set was used together with the Qiagen OneStep RT-PCR kit. Libraries were constructed in a second round of multiplex PCR, after which size selection and purification were performed. Libraries were sequenced paired-end with 100 bp reads on an Illumina HiSeq2000. In the source study's methods: SOAPnuke was used to process the raw data, throwing out any read that contained adapters or uncalled bases, had a mean Phred below 15, or lacked an exact constant-primer or identifier match. High-quality paired reads were merged using COPE v1.2.5, and each unique nucleotide sequence was defined as a clonotype. MiTCR v1.1 was used to align the clonotypes against IMGT TRBV, TRBD and TRBJ reference segments. Only V-J combinations with frequency above 0.0001, covering roughly 99% of repertoires, were analysed. A TCS score was defined as the ratio between F50 (clonal expansion) and ExV (chaos), using BLOSUM62-based TCRdist between CDR3 peptides within each V-J. Welch's t-statistics and random forest reduced roughly 500 V-J features to 13, which were used in a naive Bayes classifier (R e1071). The public reads were reanalyzed by TCRdb: fastp trimming at Q25, MiXCR alignment, in-frame beta chains only. Merged by CDR3 protein, the rows form single entries marked with the most common genes and DNA. None of the V and J calls come from the authors' own analysis; TCRdb made them. The table for this sample lists around 420,000 distinct CDR3 sequences; about 15% of them were counted only once. 14% of the sample lies in the top ten.

This clonotype originated in a woman under 30 with Graves' hyperthyroidism. Sequencing was done on a sample of blood. The chain was built from TRBV2 and TRBJ2-7; perhaps TRBD2 is the D gene, with 5 bases matching. Here the CDR3 is given as CASRGLLAGTYEQYF. The sequence in DNA is TGTGCCAGCAGGGGCCTGCTAGCTGGTACCTACGAGCAGTACTTC.